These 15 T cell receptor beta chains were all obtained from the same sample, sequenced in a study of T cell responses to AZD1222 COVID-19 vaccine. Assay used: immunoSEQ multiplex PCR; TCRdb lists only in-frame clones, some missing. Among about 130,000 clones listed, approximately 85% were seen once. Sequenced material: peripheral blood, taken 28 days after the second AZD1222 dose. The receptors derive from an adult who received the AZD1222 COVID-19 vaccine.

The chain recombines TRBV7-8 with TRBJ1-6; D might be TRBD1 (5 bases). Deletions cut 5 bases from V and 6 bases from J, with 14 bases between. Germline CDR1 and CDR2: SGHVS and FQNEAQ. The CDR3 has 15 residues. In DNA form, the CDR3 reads TGTGCCAGCAGCCTGCCGGGGGGATCTAATTCACCCCTCCACTTT. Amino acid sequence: CASSLPGGSNSPLHF.

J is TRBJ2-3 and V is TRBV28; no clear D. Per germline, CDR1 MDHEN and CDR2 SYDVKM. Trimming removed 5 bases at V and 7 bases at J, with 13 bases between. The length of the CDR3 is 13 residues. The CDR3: CASSPAVLNTQYF. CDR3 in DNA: TGTGCCAGCAGTCCGGCCGTTTTGAATACGCAGTATTTT.

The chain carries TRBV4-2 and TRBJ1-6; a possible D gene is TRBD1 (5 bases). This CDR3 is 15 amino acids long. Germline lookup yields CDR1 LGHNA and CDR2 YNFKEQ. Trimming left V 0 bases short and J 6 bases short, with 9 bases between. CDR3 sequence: CASSQERQSNSPLHF. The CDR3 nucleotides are TGTGCCAGCAGCCAAGAAAGACAGAGTAATTCACCCCTCCACTTT.

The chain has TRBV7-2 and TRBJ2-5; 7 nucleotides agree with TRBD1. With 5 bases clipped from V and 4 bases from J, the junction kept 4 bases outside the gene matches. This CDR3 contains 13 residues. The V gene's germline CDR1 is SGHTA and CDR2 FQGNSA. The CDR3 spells CASSIRQGETQYF. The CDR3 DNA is TGTGCCAGCAGCATAAGACAGGGAGAGACCCAGTACTTC. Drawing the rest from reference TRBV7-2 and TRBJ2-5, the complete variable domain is GAGVSQSPSNKVTEKGKDVELRCDPISGHTALYWYRQSLGQGLEFLIYFQGNSAPDKSGLPSDRFSAERTGGSVSTLTIQRTQQEDSAVYLCASSIRQGETQYFGPGTRLLVL.

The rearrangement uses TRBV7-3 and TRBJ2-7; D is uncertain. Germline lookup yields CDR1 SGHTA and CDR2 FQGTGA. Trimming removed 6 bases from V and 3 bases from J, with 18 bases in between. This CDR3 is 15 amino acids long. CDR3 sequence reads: CASRLSGLLDYEQYF. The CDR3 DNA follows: TGTGCCAGCAGGTTGTCGGGTCTTCTTGACTACGAGCAGTACTTC.

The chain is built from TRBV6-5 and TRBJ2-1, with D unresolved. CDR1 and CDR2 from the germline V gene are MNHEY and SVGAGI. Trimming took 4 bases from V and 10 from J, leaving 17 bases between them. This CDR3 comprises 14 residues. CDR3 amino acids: CASSSGGSAREQFF. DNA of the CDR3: TGTGCCAGCAGTTCTGGTGGCTCGGCGCGAGAGCAGTTCTTC.

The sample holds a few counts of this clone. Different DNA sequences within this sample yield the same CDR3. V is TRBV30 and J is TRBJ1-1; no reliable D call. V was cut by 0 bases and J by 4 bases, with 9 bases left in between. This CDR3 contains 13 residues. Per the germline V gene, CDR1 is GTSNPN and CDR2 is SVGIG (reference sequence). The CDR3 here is CAWSVRGGTEAFF. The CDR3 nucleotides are TGTGCCTGGAGTGTACGTGGAGGCACTGAAGCTTTCTTT.

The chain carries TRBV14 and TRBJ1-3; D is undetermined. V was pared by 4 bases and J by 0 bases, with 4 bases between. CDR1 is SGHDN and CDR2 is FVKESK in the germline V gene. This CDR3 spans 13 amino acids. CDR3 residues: CASSPASGNTIYF. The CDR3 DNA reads TGTGCCAGCAGCCCAGCCTCTGGAAACACCATATATTTT.

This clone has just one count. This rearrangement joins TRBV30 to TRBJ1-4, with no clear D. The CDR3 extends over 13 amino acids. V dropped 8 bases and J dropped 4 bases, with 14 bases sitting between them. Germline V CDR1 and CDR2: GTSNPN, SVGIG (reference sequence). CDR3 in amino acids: CALVGRGNEKLFF. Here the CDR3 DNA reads TGTGCCCTAGTGGGGAGAGGTAATGAAAAACTGTTTTTT.

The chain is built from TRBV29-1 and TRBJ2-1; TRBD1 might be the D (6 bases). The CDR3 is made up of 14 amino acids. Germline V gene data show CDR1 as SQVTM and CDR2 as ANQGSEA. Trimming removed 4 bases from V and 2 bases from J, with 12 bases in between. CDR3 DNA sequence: TGCAGCGTTGTCCCGGGACAAGCCTACAATGAGCAGTTCTTC. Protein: CSVVPGQAYNEQFF.

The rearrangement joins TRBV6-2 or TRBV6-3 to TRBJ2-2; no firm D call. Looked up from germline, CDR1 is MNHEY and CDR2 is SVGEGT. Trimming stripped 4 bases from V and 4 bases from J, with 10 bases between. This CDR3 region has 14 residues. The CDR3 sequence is CASSSYRGTGELFF. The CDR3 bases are TGTGCCAGCAGTTCCTACAGAGGCACCGGGGAGCTGTTTTTT.

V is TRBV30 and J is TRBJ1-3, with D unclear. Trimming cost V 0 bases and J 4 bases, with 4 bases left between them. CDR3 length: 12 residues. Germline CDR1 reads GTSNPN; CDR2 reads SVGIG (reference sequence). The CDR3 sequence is CAWSVQGNTIYF. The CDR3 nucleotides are TGTGCCTGGAGTGTACAGGGAAACACCATATATTTT.

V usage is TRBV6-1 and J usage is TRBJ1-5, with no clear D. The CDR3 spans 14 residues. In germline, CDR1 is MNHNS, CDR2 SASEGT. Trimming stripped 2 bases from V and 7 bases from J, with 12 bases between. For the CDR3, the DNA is TGTGCCAGCAGTGAACTGAGTTGGATGCAGCCCCAGCATTTT. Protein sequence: CASSELSWMQPQHF.

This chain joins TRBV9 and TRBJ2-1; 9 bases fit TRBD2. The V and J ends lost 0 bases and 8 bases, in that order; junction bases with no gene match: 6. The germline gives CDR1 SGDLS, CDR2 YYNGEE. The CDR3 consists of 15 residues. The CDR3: CASSVVAGGPYEQFF. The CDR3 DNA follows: TGTGCCAGCAGCGTAGTCGCGGGGGGGCCCTATGAGCAGTTCTTC.

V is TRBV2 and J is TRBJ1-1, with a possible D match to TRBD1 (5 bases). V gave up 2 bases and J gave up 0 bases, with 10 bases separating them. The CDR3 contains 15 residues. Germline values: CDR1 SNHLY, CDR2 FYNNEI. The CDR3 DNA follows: TGTGCCAGCAGTGAACAGGGTCCACTGAACACTGAAGCTTTCTTT. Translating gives CASSEQGPLNTEAFF.